This entry lists 5 T cell receptor beta chains sequenced from one sample in a study of beta chain features in type 1 diabetes. As every portion of the isolated RNA was reverse transcribed, the sequencing read expressed TCRB transcripts. The repertoire was sequenced with immunoSEQ multiplex PCR; TCRdb's copy has only in-frame clones and lacks some. The data show about 160,000 clones, 7.8% seen once. These receptors lack a known antigen. Study-level points and caveats: Shortening that was moderate but significant affected the TCRB CDR3s of Type 1 diabetes patients in all four CD4+ subsets.

Specimen: central memory CD4+ T cells from blood. All receptors come from a woman aged 40 to 55 with type 1 diabetes.

This clone was observed at least ten times. The chain links TRBV27 to TRBJ1-5, with TRBD1 matching over 12 bases. V lost 3 bases, J lost 7 bases, and 10 bases stayed unmatched. Per germline, CDR1 MNHEY and CDR2 SMNVEV (reference sequence). The CDR3 consists of 17 residues. The CDR3 loop is CASSFTGQGARGQPQHF. CDR3 nucleotide sequence: TGTGCCAGCAGTTTCACGGGACAGGGGGCGCGGGGACAGCCCCAGCATTTT.

This clone was seen only a few times. The chain employs TRBV7-3 and TRBJ1-1, with 8 bases fitting TRBD1. Germline V gene lookup returns CDR1 SGHTA and CDR2 FQGTGA. The length of the CDR3 is 14 residues. V trimming: 5 bases; J trimming: 10 bases; junction bases outside the gene matches: 12. CDR3 amino acids: CASSATSGGSGAFF. CDR3 DNA sequence: TGTGCCAGCAGCGCGACCTCAGGGGGCTCGGGAGCTTTCTTT. The full variable domain, rest sourced from reference TRBV7-3 and TRBJ1-1, is GAGVSQTPSNKVTEKGKYVELRCDPISGHTALYWYRQSLGQGPEFLIYFQGTGAADDSGLPNDRFFAVRPEGSVSTLKIQRTERGDSAVYLCASSATSGGSGAFFGQGTRLTVV.

This clone was seen a handful of times. V gene TRBV19 combines with J gene TRBJ1-2; perhaps TRBD1 as D (6 bases). CDR1 is LNHDA, CDR2 SQIVND, per germline (reference sequence). V lost 10 bases to trimming and J lost 5 bases, with 14 bases between them. The CDR3 sequence is 12 residues long. The CDR3 reads CAISDRRYGYTF. In DNA, the CDR3 is TGTGCCATTTCCGACAGGCGGTATGGCTACACCTTC.

V usage is TRBV4-3 and J usage is TRBJ2-5, with 8 bases aligning to TRBD2. Losses at the gene ends were 0 bases for V and 7 bases for J; bases not matched to a gene: 4. CDR3 length: 14 residues. Germline loops: CDR1 LGHNA, CDR2 YSLEER. The CDR3 region is CASSQETLAATQYF. The CDR3 bases are TGCGCCAGCAGCCAAGAAACACTAGCGGCGACCCAGTACTTC.

J is TRBJ2-2 and V is TRBV2, with TRBD2 as a possible D gene (5 bases). The CDR3 runs to 14 residues. V lost 10 bases and J lost 3, with 15 bases in between. The germline gives CDR1 SNHLY, CDR2 FYNNEI. CDR3 amino acids: CANRRAGDTGELFF. The CDR3 DNA is TGTGCCAACAGAAGGGCCGGGGACACCGGGGAGCTGTTTTTT.